These 28 T cell receptor beta chains originate from one sample sequenced in a study of shared clonotypes between healthy human individuals. Produced via immunoSEQ multiplex PCR; TCRdb's table is partial and in-frame only. This sample has roughly 2 million clones, with roughly 94% found just once. The sample was naive CD4+ T cells sorted from blood. Regarding subset: CD45RA+ positively selected. These receptors all come from a man between 18 and 29 years old in good health.

V and J are TRBV5-1 and TRBJ2-7; TRBD2 matches at 8 bases. CDR1 and CDR2 (germline): SGHRS, YFSETQ. V dropped 2 bases and J dropped 3; count of bases not matched to a gene: 4. This CDR3 spans 14 amino acids. CDR3 sequence reads: CASSFESGGYEQYF. The DNA for the CDR3 is TGCGCCAGCAGCTTCGAGAGCGGGGGCTACGAGCAGTACTTC. Together with reference TRBV5-1 and TRBJ2-7, the CDR3 gives the full variable domain: KAGVTQTPRYLIKTRGQQVTLSCSPISGHRSVSWYQQTPGQGLQFLFEYFSETQRNKGNFPGRFSGRQFSNSRSEMNVSTLELGDSALYLCASSFESGGYEQYFGPGTRLTVT.

The J gene is TRBJ1-2, the V gene TRBV11-2; 9 nucleotides agree with TRBD1. CDR1 is SGHAT, CDR2 FQNNGV, per germline. The CDR3 contains 17 residues. V gave up 0 bases and J gave up 4 bases; unmatched junction bases: 9. CDR3 in DNA: TGTGCCAGCAGCTTAGAAGGTCGCAAGACAGGGGGCTATGGCTACACCTTC. This translates into CASSLEGRKTGGYGYTF. Filled out from reference TRBV11-2 and TRBJ1-2, the complete variable domain reads EAGVAQSPRYKIIEKRQSVAFWCNPISGHATLYWYQQILGQGPKLLIQFQNNGVVDDSQLPKDRFSAERLKGVDSTLKIQPAKLEDSAVYLCASSLEGRKTGGYGYTFGSGTRLTVV.

The V and J genes are TRBV28 and TRBJ2-7; a weak D match, TRBD1 (5 bases). From germline, CDR1 is MDHEN and CDR2 SYDVKM. The CDR3 is made up of 13 amino acids. V gave up 7 bases and J gave up 2 bases, with 12 bases separating them. The CDR3 nucleotides read TGTGCCAGCACCAAGGGGCTACCCTACGAGCAGTACTTC. Protein product: CASTKGLPYEQYF.

This clone is a singleton in its sample. The V call is TRBV30, the J call TRBJ1-5, with 9 bases that match TRBD1. CDR3 size: 17 residues. V was clipped by 1 base and J by 3 bases; unmatched bases: 10. Per germline, CDR1 GTSNPN and CDR2 SVGIG (reference sequence). CDR3 region: CAWSEKRTGVANQPQHF. CDR3 bases: TGTGCCTGGAGTGAAAAAAGGACAGGGGTGGCCAATCAGCCCCAGCATTTT.

This chain uses TRBV7-9 with TRBJ1-6; D possibly corresponds to TRBD1 (5 bases). CDR1 SEHNR and CDR2 FQNEAQ come from the germline V gene (reference sequence). The CDR3 spans 16 residues. Between the trimmed V and J ends, which lost 1 base and 9 bases, there was a span of 16 bases. CDR3 DNA: TGTGCCAGCAGCTTAGGTGACAGACTGGTGGGTTCACCCCTCCACTTT. Its protein is CASSLGDRLVGSPLHF.

This chain links TRBV4-1 with TRBJ2-7, with D possibly being TRBD1 (5 bases). Trimming removed 0 bases from V and 6 bases from J, with 9 bases in between. Germline V gene sequence: CDR1 MGHRA, CDR2 YSYEKL. There are 13 residues in the CDR3. The CDR3 region has the DNA TGCGCCAGCAGCCAAGACAGGGTCGGCGAGCAGTACTTC. As protein: CASSQDRVGEQYF.

The genes are TRBV4-1 and TRBJ2-3; D is perhaps TRBD2 (7 bases). The V end lost 4 bases, the J end lost 4 bases, and 21 bases lay between the germline ends. Germline CDR1 and CDR2: MGHRA and YSYEKL. This CDR3 is built from 17 residues. CDR3 residues: CASSPSGAGAHPDTQYF. DNA of the CDR3: TGCGCCAGCAGCCCCTCGGGGGCGGGGGCCCACCCAGATACGCAGTATTTT.

This chain connects TRBV30 to TRBJ2-2; D unresolved. The germline V and J ends were trimmed by 2 bases and 7 bases, with 5 bases remaining between them. The CDR3 consists of 11 residues. Germline V gene data show CDR1 as GTSNPN and CDR2 as SVGIG (reference sequence). CDR3 bases: TGTGCCTGGAGTAGTGTCGGGGAGCTGTTTTTT. It specifies CAWSSVGELFF.

The sample holds one count of this clone. This chain joins TRBV30 and TRBJ2-6, with 7 bases identical to TRBD1. Germline V gene data show CDR1 as GTSNPN and CDR2 as SVGIG (reference sequence). The length of the CDR3 is 17 residues. J lost 0 bases, V lost 7 bases, and 12 bases had no gene match. The CDR3 region is CALGTAWLSSGANVLTF. CDR3 in DNA: TGTGCCTTAGGGACAGCTTGGCTTAGCTCTGGGGCCAACGTCCTGACTTTC.

This clone has only a few counts. The genes are TRBV4-2 and TRBJ2-4; 8 bases are a match to TRBD1. V lost 2 bases, J lost 0 bases, and 12 bases stayed unmatched. From germline, CDR1 is LGHNA and CDR2 YNFKEQ. CDR3 length: 19 residues. CDR3 sequence (DNA): TGTGCCAGCAGCCAAATGACAGGGGACATAAAACTAGCCAAAAACATTCAGTACTTC. This sequence encodes CASSQMTGDIKLAKNIQYF.

In the case of this clone: One junction end does not reproduce the germline sequence, and a read error may be involved. The chain recombines TRBV10-3 with TRBJ2-7; D may match TRBD1 or TRBD2 (5 bases each). CDR3 length equals 14 residues. Germline CDR1 and CDR2: ENHRY and SYGVKD. Written as DNA, the CDR3 is TGTGCCAGCAGTTACGAGGGGTCCTCCTACGAGCAGTACTTC. This gives the protein CASSYEGSSYEQYF.

This chain uses TRBV6-6 with TRBJ1-4, with a weak D call TRBD1 (5 bases). Looked up from germline, CDR1 is MNHNY and CDR2 is SVGAGI (reference sequence). The CDR3 has 15 amino acids. Trimming stripped 7 bases from V and 8 bases from J, with 20 bases between. CDR3: CASTGGWAPGEKLFF. As DNA, the CDR3 is TGTGCCAGCACCGGGGGTTGGGCGCCGGGGGAAAAACTGTTTTTT.

The V call is TRBV5-1, the J call TRBJ1-2, with a tentative D call TRBD1 (6 bases). The CDR3 is 14 amino acids. Between the trimmed V and J ends, which lost 7 bases and 8 bases, there was a span of 21 bases. CDR1 SGHRS and CDR2 YFSETQ come from the germline V gene. The CDR3, as DNA: TGCGCCAGCGTCCCCTTGGGGGGACAACGCGGCTACACCTTC. Its protein product is CASVPLGGQRGYTF.

The rearrangement uses TRBV4-1 and TRBJ2-3; 7 positions agree with TRBD2. V trimming: 3 bases; J trimming: 0 bases; junction bases outside the gene matches: 6. CDR3 length: 16 amino acids. The germline V gene has CDR1 MGHRA and CDR2 YSYEKL. CDR3 DNA sequence: TGCGCCAGCAGCCATACTAGCGCCTCTAGCACAGATACGCAGTATTTT. Translation: CASSHTSASSTDTQYF.

The chain uses TRBV6-1 and TRBJ2-1; 14 bases line up with TRBD2. The CDR3 consists of 16 residues. CDR1 and CDR2 (germline): MNHNS, SASEGT. V shed 3 bases, J shed 8 bases, and the junction held 6 bases outside the gene matches. CDR3 nucleotide sequence: TGTGCCAGCAGTGAGGGACTAGCGGGGGAGTTAGATGAGCAGTTCTTC. It codes for CASSEGLAGELDEQFF.

The chain uses TRBV28 and TRBJ1-2; unclear D gene. The germline V gene has CDR1 MDHEN and CDR2 SYDVKM. The CDR3 is 16 residues long. V was shortened by 5 bases and J by 3 bases, with 19 bases between the two germline ends. CDR3 DNA: TGTGCCAGCAGTATCTTCGGCGGGCAACTCTACTATGGCTACACCTTC. It specifies CASSIFGGQLYYGYTF.

V is TRBV7-4 and J is TRBJ1-5, with D hard to call. The ends were cut back, 1 base at V and 6 bases at J, with 31 bases in the middle. CDR3 length: 21 amino acids. In germline, CDR1 is SGHVT, CDR2 SQSDAQ. This CDR3 is CASSLDTHLLPDQDVSQPQHF. The CDR3 DNA reads as TGTGCCAGCAGCTTAGATACTCATTTGCTACCAGACCAAGATGTGAGTCAGCCCCAGCATTTT.

This sequence joins TRBV2 and TRBJ2-2, with D possibly called TRBD1 or TRBD2 (5 bases each). V lost 7 bases and J 3 bases, leaving 12 bases between the germline ends. The CDR3 runs to 14 residues. From germline, CDR1 is SNHLY and CDR2 FYNNEI. CDR3 DNA: TGTGCCAGCAACCCCGGGGCGGACACCGGGGAGCTGTTTTTT. Encoded protein: CASNPGADTGELFF. Filled out from reference TRBV2 and TRBJ2-2, the complete variable domain reads EPEVTQTPSHQVTQMGQEVILRCVPISNHLYFYWYRQILGQKVEFLVSFYNNEISEKSEIFDDQFSVERPDGSNFTLKIRSTKLEDSAMYFCASNPGADTGELFFGEGSRLTVL.

The chain employs TRBV9 and TRBJ2-7; D unclear. V was trimmed by 6 bases and J by 7 bases, leaving 20 bases between them. The CDR3 sequence is 14 residues long. CDR1 is SGDLS, CDR2 YYNGEE, per germline. Here the CDR3 reads CASTPSAVDSEQYF. The DNA for the CDR3 is TGTGCCAGCACCCCCTCTGCCGTAGATTCGGAGCAGTACTTC.

V usage is TRBV19 and J usage is TRBJ1-5; 8 bases are a match to TRBD1. V lost 7 bases and J lost 2; bases outside the gene matches: 13. CDR1 is LNHDA and CDR2 is SQIVND in the germline V gene (reference sequence). This CDR3 contains 17 residues. CDR3 loop: CASIAPEGRGRNQPQHF. CDR3 nucleotides: TGTGCCAGTATCGCACCAGAGGGCAGGGGGCGCAATCAGCCCCAGCATTTT.

The chain joins TRBV5-4 to TRBJ2-1; 15 nucleotides agree with TRBD2. The CDR3 loop spans 16 amino acids. V gave up 3 bases and J gave up 9 bases; unmatched junction bases: 7. Germline lookup yields CDR1 SGHNT and CDR2 YYREEE (reference sequence). The CDR3 sequence: CASSSAGLAGGGEQFF. The CDR3 DNA reads as TGTGCCAGCAGCTCCGCGGGACTAGCGGGAGGAGGTGAGCAGTTCTTC. Drawing the rest from reference TRBV5-4 and TRBJ2-1, the complete variable domain is ETGVTQSPTHLIKTRGQQVTLRCSSQSGHNTVSWYQQALGQGPQFIFQYYREEENGRGNFPPRFSGLQFPNYSSELNVNALELDDSALYLCASSSAGLAGGGEQFFGPGTRLTVL.

This sequence joins TRBV18 and TRBJ2-3; D gene unclear. CDR3 length: 13 residues. Trimming took off 2 bases at V and 6 bases at J, with 9 bases between the two ends. Germline CDR1 KGHSH, CDR2 LQKENI. CDR3 region: CASSPDWKDTQYF. As DNA, the CDR3 is TGTGCCAGCTCACCAGACTGGAAGGATACGCAGTATTTT.

The chain couples TRBV19 to TRBJ1-6, with 8 bases identical to TRBD1. This CDR3 has 15 residues. The germline V gene has CDR1 LNHDA and CDR2 SQIVND (reference sequence). V dropped 3 bases and J dropped 7; count of bases not matched to a gene: 5. The DNA of the CDR3 is TGTGCCAGTAGTATCATGGGACAGGTCAATTCACCCCTCCACTTT. This gives the protein CASSIMGQVNSPLHF.

This chain's CDR3 is CASSLWLQGNTEAFF. The CDR3 region has the DNA TGTGCCAGCAGTTTATGGTTACAGGGGAACACTGAAGCTTTCTTT. This sequence joins TRBV28 and TRBJ1-1, with D tentatively TRBD1 (6 bases). CDR1 and CDR2 (germline): MDHEN, SYDVKM. The CDR3 runs to 15 residues. The V end was cut by 0 bases, the J end by 1 base, with 9 bases between. Variable domain in full (rest from reference TRBV28 and TRBJ1-1): DVKVTQSSRYLVKRTGEKVFLECVQDMDHENMFWYRQDPGLGLRLIYFSYDVKMKEKGDIPEGYSVSREKKERFSLILESASTNQTSMYLCASSLWLQGNTEAFFGQGTRLTVV.

The chain combines TRBV7-2 with TRBJ2-5, with D perhaps matching TRBD1 or TRBD2 (5 bases each). Germline CDR1 is SGHTA and CDR2 is FQGNSA. V lost 2 bases and J 4 bases, leaving 14 bases between the germline ends. The CDR3 length is 15 residues. The CDR3 coding sequence is TGTGCCAGCAGCTTAAGGGGACGGAGAATAGAGACCCAGTACTTC. It translates to CASSLRGRRIETQYF.

The J gene is TRBJ1-5, the V gene TRBV4-1; 9 bases agree with TRBD1. V was clipped by 4 bases and J by 4 bases; unmatched bases: 2. The CDR3 runs 14 residues. CDR1 and CDR2 from the germline V gene are MGHRA and YSYEKL. The CDR3 loop is CASSLGTGNQPQHF. The CDR3 DNA is TGCGCCAGCAGCCTTGGGACAGGGAATCAGCCCCAGCATTTT.

The chain employs TRBV11-3 and TRBJ2-4; 7 nucleotides agree with TRBD2. The CDR3 loop spans 15 amino acids. Germline trimming cut 1 base from V and 7 bases from J; bases unmatched to any gene: 7. The germline CDR1 and CDR2 sequences are SGHNT and YENEEA. The CDR3 DNA sequence: TGTGCCAGCAGCTTAGGGGGAATGGGAGGGAACATTCAGTACTTC. It yields the protein CASSLGGMGGNIQYF.

This clone has a single count. V usage is TRBV27 and J usage is TRBJ1-4; 7 bases map to TRBD1. V dropped 7 bases and J dropped 4; count of bases not matched to a gene: 6. Germline V lookup: CDR1 MNHEY, CDR2 SMNVEV (reference sequence). The CDR3 has 14 amino acids. CDR3: CASKLRQGNEKLFF. CDR3 bases: TGTGCCAGCAAGCTACGACAGGGTAATGAAAAACTGTTTTTT.